The text below deals with one T cell receptor (beta chain). The CDR3 loop spans 13 amino acids. Germline V gene sequence: CDR1 GTSNPN, CDR2 SVGIG (reference sequence). Deletions cut 3 bases from V and 7 bases from J, with 15 bases between. Sequencing was performed with immunoSEQ multiplex PCR; in TCRdb, only in-frame clones are kept and a portion is missing. The table includes around 150,000 clones, 87% detected once. These data originate in a study of blood T cell repertoires in COVID-19. Study-level background: COVID-19 samples collected from the United States, Italy and Spain covered acute and convalescent phases.

The sample taken for sequencing was peripheral blood. This chain uses TRBV30 with TRBJ1-2; tentative D call: TRBD1 (5 bases). The source of this sequence is a human donor in a cohort sampled during active COVID-19. CDR3 protein: CAWSLTAMGGYTF. CDR3 nucleotides: TGTGCCTGGAGCCTGACAGCGATGGGTGGCTACACCTTC.